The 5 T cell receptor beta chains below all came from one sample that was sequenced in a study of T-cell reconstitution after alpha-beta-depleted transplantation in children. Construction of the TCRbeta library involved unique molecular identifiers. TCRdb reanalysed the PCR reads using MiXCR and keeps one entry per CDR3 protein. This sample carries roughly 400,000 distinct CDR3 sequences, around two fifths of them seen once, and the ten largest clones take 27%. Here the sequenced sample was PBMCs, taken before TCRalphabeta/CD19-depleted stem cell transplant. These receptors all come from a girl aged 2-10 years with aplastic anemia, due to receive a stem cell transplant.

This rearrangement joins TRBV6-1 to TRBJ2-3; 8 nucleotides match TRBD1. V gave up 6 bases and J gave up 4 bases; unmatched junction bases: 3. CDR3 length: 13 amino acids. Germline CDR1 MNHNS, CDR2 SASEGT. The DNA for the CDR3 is TGTGCCAGCAGGGACAGGGTGGCAGATACGCAGTATTTT. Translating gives CASRDRVADTQYF.

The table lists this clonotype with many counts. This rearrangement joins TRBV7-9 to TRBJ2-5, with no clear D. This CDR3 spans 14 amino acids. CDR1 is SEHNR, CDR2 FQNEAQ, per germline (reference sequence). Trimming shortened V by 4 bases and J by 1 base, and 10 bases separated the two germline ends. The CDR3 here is CASSSPKFQETQYF. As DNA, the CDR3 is TGTGCCAGCAGCTCCCCCAAGTTCCAAGAGACCCAGTACTTC.

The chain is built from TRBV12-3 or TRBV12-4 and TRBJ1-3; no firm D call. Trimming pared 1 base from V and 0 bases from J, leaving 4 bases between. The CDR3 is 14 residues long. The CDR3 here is CASSLEFSGNTIYF. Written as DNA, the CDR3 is TGTGCCAGCAGTTTAGAGTTCTCTGGAAACACCATATATTTT.

Written as DNA, the CDR3 is TGCAGTGCTAGAAGGCGAGCGGGAGGGCATCACGAGCAGTACTTC. It codes for CSARRRAGGHHEQYF. The chain combines TRBV20-1 with TRBJ2-7, with 10 bases matching TRBD2. The length of the CDR3 is 15 residues. Germline lookup yields CDR1 DFQATT and CDR2 SNEGSKA (reference sequence). The V and J ends lost 2 bases and 5 bases, in that order; junction bases with no gene match: 9.

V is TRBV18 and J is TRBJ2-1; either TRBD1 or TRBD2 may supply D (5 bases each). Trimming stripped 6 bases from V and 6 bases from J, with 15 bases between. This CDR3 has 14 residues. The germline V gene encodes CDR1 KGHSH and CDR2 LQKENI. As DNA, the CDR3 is TGTGCCAGCTCGCTGGCTCCGGGGACCAATGAGCAGTTCTTC. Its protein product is CASSLAPGTNEQFF. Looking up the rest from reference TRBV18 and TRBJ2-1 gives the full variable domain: NAGVMQNPRHLVRRRGQEARLRCSPMKGHSHVYWYRQLPEEGLKFMVYLQKENIIDESGMPKERFSAEFPKEGPSILRIQQVVRGDSAAYFCASSLAPGTNEQFFGPGTRLTVL.